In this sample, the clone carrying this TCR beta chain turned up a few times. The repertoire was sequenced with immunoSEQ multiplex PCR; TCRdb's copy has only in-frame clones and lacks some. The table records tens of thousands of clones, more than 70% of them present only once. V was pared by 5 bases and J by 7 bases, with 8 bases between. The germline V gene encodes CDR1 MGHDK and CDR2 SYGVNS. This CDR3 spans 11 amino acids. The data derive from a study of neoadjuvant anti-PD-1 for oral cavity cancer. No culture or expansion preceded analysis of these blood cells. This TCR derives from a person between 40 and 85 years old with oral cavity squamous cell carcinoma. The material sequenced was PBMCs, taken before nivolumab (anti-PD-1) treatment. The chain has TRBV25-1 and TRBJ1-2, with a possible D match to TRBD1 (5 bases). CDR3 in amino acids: CASSWGRGYTF. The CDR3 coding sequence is TGTGCCAGCAGTTGGGGCCGTGGCTACACCTTC.